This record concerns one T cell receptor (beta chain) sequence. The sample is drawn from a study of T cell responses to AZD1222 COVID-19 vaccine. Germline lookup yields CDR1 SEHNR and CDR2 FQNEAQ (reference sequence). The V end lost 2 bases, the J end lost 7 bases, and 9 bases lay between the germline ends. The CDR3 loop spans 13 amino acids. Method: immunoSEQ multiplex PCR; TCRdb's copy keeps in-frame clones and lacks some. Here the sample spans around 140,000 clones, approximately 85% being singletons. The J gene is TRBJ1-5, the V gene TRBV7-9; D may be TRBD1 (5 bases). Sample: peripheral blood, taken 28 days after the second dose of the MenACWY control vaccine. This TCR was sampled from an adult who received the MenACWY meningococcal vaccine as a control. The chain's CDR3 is CASSLKGSQPQHF. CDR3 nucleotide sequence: TGTGCCAGCAGCTTAAAGGGGAGCCAGCCCCAGCATTTT.